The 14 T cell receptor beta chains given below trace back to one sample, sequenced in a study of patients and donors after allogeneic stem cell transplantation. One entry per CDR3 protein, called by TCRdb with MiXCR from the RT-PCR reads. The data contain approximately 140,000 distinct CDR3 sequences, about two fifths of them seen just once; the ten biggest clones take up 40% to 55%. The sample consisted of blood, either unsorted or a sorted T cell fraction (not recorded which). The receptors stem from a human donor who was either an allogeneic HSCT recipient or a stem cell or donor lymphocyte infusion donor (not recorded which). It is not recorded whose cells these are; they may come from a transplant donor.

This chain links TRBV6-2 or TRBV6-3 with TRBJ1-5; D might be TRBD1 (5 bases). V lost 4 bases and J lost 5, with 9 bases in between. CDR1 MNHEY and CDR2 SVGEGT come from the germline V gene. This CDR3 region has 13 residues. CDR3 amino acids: CASSWGRYQPQHF. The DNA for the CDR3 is TGTGCCAGCAGTTGGGGACGGTATCAGCCCCAGCATTTT.

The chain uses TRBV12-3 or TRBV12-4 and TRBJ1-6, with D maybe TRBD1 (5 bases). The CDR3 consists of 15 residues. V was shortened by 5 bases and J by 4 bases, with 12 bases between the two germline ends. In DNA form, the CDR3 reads TGTGCCAGCAGTCTCGTGGGGGGTTATAATTCACCCCTCCACTTT. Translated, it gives CASSLVGGYNSPLHF.

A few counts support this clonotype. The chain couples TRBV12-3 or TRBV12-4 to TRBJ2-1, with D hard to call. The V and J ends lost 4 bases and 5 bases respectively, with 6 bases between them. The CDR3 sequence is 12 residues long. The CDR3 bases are TGTGCCAGCAGTTCAGCGAACAATGAGCAGTTCTTC. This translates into CASSSANNEQFF.

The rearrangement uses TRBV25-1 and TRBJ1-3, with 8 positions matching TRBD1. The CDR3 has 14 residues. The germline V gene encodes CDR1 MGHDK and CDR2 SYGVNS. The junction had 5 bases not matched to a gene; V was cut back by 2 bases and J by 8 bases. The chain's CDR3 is CASSERDRGDTIYF. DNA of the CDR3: TGTGCCAGCAGTGAACGCGACAGGGGAGACACCATATATTTT.

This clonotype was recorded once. CDR3 sequence: CASSVALDLTDNEQFF. DNA of the CDR3: TGTGCCAGCAGCGTAGCTTTGGACCTTACCGACAATGAGCAGTTCTTC. V is TRBV9 and J is TRBJ2-1; no clear D gene. V lost 0 bases, J lost 5 bases, and 15 bases lay in between. The germline V gene has CDR1 SGDLS and CDR2 YYNGEE. The length of the CDR3 is 16 residues.

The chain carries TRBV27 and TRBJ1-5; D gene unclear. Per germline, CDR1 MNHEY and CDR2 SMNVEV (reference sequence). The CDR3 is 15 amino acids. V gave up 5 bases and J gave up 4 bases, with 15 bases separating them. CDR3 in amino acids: CASSGNPQANQPQHF. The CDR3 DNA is TGTGCCAGCAGTGGGAACCCTCAGGCAAATCAGCCCCAGCATTTT.

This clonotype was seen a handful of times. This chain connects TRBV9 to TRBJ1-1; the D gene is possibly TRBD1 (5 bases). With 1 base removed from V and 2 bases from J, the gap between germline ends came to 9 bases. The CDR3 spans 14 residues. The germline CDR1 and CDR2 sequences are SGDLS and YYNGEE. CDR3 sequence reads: CASSVRGLNTEAFF. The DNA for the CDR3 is TGTGCCAGCAGCGTAAGGGGCCTTAACACTGAAGCTTTCTTT.

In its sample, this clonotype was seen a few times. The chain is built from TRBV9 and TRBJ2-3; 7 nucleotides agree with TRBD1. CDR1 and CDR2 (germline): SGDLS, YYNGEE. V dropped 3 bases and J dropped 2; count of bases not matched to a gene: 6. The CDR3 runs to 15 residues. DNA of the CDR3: TGTGCCAGCAGCGGCTCGACAGGGCCCACAGATACGCAGTATTTT. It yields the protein CASSGSTGPTDTQYF.

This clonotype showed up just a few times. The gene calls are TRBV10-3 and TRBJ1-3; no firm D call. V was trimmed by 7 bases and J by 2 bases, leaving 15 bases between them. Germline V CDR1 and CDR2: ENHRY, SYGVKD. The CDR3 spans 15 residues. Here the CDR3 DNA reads TGTGCCATCACCCGAACAGATACACCTGGAAACACCATATATTTT. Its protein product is CAITRTDTPGNTIYF.

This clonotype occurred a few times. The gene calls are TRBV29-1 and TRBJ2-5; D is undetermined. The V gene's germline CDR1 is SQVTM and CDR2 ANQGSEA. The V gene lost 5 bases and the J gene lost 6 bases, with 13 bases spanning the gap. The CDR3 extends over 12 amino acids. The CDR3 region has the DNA TGCAGCGTTTGGACGGAAAGGCAGACCCAGTACTTC. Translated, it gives CSVWTERQTQYF.

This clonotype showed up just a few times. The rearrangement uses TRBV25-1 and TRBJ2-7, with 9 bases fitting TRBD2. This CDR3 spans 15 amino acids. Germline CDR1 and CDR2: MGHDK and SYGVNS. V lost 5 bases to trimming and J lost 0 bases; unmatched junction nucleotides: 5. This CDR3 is CASSKTSGPSYEQYF. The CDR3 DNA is TGTGCCAGCAGTAAGACTAGCGGACCCTCCTACGAGCAGTACTTC.

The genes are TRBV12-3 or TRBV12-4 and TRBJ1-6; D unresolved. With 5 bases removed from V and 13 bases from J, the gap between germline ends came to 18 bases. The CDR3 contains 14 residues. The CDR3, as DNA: TGTGCCAGCAGTCGTCTGTCTCCCTCGGGGCCCCTCCACTTT. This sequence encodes CASSRLSPSGPLHF.

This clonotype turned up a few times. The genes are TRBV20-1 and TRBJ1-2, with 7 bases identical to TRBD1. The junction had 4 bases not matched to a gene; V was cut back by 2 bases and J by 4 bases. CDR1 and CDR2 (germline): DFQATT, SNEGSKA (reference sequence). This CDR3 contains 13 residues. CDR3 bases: TGCAGTGCTAGACCCGGGACAGCCTATGGCTACACCTTC. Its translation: CSARPGTAYGYTF.

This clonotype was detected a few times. CDR3 nucleotide sequence: TGTGCCAGCAGCCTGGGAGGGACCCTATCCTATAATTCACCCCTCCACTTT. As protein: CASSLGGTLSYNSPLHF. The chain recombines TRBV28 with TRBJ1-6; weak D call: TRBD1 (5 bases). Trimming pared 6 bases from V and 1 base from J, leaving 16 bases between. The CDR3 length is 17 residues. From germline, CDR1 is MDHEN and CDR2 SYDVKM.